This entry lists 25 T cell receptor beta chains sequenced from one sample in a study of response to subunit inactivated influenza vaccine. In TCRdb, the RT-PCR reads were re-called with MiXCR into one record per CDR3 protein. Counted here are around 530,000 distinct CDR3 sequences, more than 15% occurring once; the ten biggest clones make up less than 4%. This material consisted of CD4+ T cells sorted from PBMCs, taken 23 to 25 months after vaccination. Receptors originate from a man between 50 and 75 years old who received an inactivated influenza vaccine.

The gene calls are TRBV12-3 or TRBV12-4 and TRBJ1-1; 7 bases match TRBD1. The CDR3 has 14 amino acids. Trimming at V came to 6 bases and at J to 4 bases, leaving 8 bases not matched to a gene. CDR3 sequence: CASRRQGWSTEAFF. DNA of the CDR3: TGTGCCAGCAGGAGACAGGGTTGGAGCACTGAAGCTTTCTTT.

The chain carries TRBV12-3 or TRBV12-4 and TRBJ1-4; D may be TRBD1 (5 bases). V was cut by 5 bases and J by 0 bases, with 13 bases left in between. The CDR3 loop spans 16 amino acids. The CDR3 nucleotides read TGTGCCAGCAGTAGGGGCCTCTCTGCAACTAATGAAAAACTGTTTTTT. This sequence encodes CASSRGLSATNEKLFF.

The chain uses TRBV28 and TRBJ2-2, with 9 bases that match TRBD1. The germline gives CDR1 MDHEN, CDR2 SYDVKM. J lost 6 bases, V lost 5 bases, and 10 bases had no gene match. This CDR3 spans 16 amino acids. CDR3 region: CASSPTGTGYAGELFF. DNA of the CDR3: TGTGCCAGCAGTCCAACCGGGACAGGGTATGCCGGGGAGCTGTTTTTT. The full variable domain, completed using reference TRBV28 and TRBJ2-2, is DVKVTQSSRYLVKRTGEKVFLECVQDMDHENMFWYRQDPGLGLRLIYFSYDVKMKEKGDIPEGYSVSREKKERFSLILESASTNQTSMYLCASSPTGTGYAGELFFGEGSRLTVL.

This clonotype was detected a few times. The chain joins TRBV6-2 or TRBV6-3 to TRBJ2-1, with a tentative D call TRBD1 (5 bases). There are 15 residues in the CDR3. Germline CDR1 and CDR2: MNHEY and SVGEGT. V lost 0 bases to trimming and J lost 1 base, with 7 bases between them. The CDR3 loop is CASSYSGVSYNEQFF. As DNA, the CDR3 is TGTGCCAGCAGTTACTCAGGGGTATCCTACAATGAGCAGTTCTTC.

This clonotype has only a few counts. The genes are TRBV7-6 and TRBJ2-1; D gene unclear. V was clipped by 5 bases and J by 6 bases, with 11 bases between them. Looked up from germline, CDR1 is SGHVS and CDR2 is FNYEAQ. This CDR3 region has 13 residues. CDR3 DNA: TGTGCCAGCAGCGGTTGGGCCTCCAATGAGCAGTTCTTC. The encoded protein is CASSGWASNEQFF.

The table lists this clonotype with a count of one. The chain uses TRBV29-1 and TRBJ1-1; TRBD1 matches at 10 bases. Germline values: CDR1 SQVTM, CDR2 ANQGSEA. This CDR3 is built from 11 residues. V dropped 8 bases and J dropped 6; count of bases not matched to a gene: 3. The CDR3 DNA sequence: TGCAGCACCGGGACAGGGGCTGAAGCTTTCTTT. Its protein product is CSTGTGAEAFF. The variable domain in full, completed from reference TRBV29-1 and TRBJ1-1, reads SAVISQKPSRDICQRGTSLTIQCQVDSQVTMMFWYRQQPGQSLTLIATANQGSEATYESGFVIDKFPISRPNLTFSTLTVSNMSPEDSSIYLCSTGTGAEAFFGQGTRLTVV.

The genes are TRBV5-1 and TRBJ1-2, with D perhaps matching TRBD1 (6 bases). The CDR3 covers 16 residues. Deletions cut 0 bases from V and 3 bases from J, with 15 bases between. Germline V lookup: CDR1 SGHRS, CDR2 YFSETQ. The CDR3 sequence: CASSLERAGGYYGYTF. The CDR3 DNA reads TGCGCCAGCAGCTTGGAGCGTGCCGGGGGCTACTATGGCTACACCTTC. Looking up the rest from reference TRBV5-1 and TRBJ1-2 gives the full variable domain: KAGVTQTPRYLIKTRGQQVTLSCSPISGHRSVSWYQQTPGQGLQFLFEYFSETQRNKGNFPGRFSGRQFSNSRSEMNVSTLELGDSALYLCASSLERAGGYYGYTFGSGTRLTVV.

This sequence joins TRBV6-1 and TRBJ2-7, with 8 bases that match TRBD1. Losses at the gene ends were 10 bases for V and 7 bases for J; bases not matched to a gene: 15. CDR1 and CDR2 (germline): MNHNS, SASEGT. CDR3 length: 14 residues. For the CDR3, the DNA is TGTGCCATCAACCCGGGACAGGCATTCGGGGAGCAGTACTTC. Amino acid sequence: CAINPGQAFGEQYF.

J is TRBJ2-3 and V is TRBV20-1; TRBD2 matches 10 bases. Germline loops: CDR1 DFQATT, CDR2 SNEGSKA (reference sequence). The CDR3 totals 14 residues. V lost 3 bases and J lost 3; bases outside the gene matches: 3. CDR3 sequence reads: CSASGSGGTDTQYF. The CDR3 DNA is TGCAGTGCTAGCGGTAGCGGGGGGACAGATACGCAGTATTTT.

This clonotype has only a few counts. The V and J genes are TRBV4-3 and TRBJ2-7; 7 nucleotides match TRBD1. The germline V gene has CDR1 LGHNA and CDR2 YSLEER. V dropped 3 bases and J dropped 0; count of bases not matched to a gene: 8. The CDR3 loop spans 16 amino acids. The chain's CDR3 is CASSQEWTGISYEQYF. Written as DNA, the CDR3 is TGCGCCAGCAGCCAGGAATGGACAGGTATCTCCTACGAGCAGTACTTC.

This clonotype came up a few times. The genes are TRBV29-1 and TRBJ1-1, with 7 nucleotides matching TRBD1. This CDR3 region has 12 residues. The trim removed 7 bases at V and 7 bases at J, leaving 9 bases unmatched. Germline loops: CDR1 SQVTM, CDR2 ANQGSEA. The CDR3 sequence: CSGGTAFVEAFF. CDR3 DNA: TGCAGCGGTGGGACAGCGTTTGTTGAAGCTTTCTTT. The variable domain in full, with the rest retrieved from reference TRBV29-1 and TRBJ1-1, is SAVISQKPSRDICQRGTSLTIQCQVDSQVTMMFWYRQQPGQSLTLIATANQGSEATYESGFVIDKFPISRPNLTFSTLTVSNMSPEDSSIYLCSGGTAFVEAFFGQGTRLTVV.

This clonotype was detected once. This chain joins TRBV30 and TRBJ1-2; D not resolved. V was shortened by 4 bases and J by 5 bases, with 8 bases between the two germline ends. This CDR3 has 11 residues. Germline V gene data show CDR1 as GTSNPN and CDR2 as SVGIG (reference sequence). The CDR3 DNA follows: TGTGCCTGGATCCGGGGATATGGCTACACCTTC. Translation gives CAWIRGYGYTF. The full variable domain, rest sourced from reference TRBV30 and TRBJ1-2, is SQTIHQWPATLVQPVGSPLSLECTVEGTSNPNLYWYRQAAGRGLQLLFYSVGIGQISSEVPQNLSASRPQDRQFILSSKKLLLSDSGFYLCAWIRGYGYTFGSGTRLTVV.

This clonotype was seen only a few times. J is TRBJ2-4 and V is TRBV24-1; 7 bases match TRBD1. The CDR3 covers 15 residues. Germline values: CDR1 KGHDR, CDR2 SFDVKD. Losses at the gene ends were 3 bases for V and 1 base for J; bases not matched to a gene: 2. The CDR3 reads CATSDAQGAKNIQYF. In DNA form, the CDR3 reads TGTGCCACCAGTGATGCACAGGGGGCCAAAAACATTCAGTACTTC.

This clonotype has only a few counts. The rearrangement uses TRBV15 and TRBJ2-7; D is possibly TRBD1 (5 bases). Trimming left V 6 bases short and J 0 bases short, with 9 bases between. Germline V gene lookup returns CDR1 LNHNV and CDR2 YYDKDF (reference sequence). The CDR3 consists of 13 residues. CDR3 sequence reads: CATRQANSYEQYF. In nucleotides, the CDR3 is TGTGCCACCAGACAGGCCAACTCCTACGAGCAGTACTTC.

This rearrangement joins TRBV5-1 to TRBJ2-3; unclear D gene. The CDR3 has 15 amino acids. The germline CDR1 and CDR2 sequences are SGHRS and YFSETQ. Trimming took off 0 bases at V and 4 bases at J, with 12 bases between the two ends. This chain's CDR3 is CASSLDGISADTQYF. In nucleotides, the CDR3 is TGCGCCAGCAGCTTGGATGGGATTTCAGCAGATACGCAGTATTTT.

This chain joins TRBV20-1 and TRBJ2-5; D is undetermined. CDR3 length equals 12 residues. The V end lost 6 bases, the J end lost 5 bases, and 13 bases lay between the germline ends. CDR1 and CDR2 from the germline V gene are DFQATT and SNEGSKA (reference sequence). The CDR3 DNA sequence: TGCAGTGCCCTCCCCAGCATTGAGACCCAGTACTTC. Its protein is CSALPSIETQYF.

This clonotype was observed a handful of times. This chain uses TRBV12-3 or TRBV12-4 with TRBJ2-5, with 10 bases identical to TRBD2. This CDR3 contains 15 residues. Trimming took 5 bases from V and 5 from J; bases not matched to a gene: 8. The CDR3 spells CASSRIAGGLETQYF. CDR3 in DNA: TGTGCCAGCAGTCGAATAGCGGGAGGACTGGAGACCCAGTACTTC.

The CDR3: CASSFALAREQYF. CDR3 coding DNA: TGTGCCAGCAGCTTCGCCCTAGCGCGAGAGCAGTACTTC. The V and J genes are TRBV7-2 and TRBJ2-7, with a tentative D call TRBD2 (6 bases). Germline V gives CDR1 SGHTA, CDR2 FQGNSA. This CDR3 spans 13 amino acids. V shed 3 bases and J shed 7 bases, with 13 bases lying between them.

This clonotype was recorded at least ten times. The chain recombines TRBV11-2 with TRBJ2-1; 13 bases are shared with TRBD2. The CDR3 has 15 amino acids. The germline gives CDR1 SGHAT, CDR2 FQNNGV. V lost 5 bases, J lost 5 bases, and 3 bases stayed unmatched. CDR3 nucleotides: TGTGCCAGCAGCCAAGGACTAGCGGGAGACAATGAGCAGTTCTTC. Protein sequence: CASSQGLAGDNEQFF.

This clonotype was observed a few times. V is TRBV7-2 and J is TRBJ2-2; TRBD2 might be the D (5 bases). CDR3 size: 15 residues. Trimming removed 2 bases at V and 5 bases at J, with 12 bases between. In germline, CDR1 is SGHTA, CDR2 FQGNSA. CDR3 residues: CASSLQTTGTGELFF. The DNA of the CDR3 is TGTGCCAGCAGCTTACAGACTACGGGGACCGGGGAGCTGTTTTTT.

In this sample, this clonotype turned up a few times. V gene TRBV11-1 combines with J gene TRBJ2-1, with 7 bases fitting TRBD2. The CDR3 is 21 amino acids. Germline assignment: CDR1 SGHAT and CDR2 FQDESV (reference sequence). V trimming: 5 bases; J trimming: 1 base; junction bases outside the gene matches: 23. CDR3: CASSRYSLRENLVGSYNEQFF. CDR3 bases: TGTGCCAGCAGCCGATACTCCCTGCGGGAGAACTTAGTGGGGTCCTACAATGAGCAGTTCTTC.

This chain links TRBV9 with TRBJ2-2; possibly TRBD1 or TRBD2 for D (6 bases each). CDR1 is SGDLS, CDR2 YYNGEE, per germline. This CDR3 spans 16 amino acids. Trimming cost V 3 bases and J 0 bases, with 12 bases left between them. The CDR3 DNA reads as TGTGCCAGCAGCGAACGGGGGCCAGCGAACACCGGGGAGCTGTTTTTT. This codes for CASSERGPANTGELFF.

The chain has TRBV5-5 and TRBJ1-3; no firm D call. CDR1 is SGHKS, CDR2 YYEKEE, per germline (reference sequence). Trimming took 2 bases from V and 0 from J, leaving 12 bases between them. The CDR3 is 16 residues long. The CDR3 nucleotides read TGTGCCAGCAGCTTAGCCGCACAAAACTCTGGAAACACCATATATTTT. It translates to CASSLAAQNSGNTIYF. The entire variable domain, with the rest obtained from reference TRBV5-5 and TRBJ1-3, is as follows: DAGVTQSPTHLIKTRGQQVTLRCSPISGHKSVSWYQQVLGQGPQFIFQYYEKEERGRGNFPDRFSARQFPNYSSELNVNALLLGDSALYLCASSLAAQNSGNTIYFGEGSWLTVV.

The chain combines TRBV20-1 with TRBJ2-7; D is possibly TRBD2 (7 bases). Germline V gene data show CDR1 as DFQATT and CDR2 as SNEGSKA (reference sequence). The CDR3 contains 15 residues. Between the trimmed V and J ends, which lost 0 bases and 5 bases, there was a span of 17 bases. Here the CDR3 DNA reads TGCAGTGCTAGAGATTGGGGACATGGGGGGGACGAGCAGTACTTC. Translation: CSARDWGHGGDEQYF.

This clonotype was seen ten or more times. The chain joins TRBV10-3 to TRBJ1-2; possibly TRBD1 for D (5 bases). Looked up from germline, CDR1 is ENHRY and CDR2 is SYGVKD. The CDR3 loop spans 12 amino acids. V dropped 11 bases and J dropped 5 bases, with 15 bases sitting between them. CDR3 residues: CALRDGNYGYTF. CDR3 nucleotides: TGTGCCCTCCGGGACGGAAATTATGGCTACACCTTC.